This T cell receptor beta chain was recovered during a study of control samples from healthy donors and cancer patients. The CDR3 sequence is 13 residues long. Germline assignment: CDR1 LGHDT and CDR2 YNNKEL (reference sequence). The V end lost 1 base, the J end lost 0 bases, and 4 bases lay between the germline ends. Libraries were prepared by immunoSEQ multiplex PCR; TCRdb keeps only in-frame clonotypes and omits some of them. The top ten hold over 1.3% of the sample, which has 170,000 or so clones, around 94% seen once. The chain recombines TRBV3-1 (or the pseudogene TRBV3-2) with TRBJ2-7; unclear D gene. The sequenced material came from blood. The receptor was derived from a woman between 18 and 29 years old in good health. The CDR3 here is CASSQGDSYEQYF. In DNA, the CDR3 is TGTGCCAGCAGCCAAGGGGACTCCTACGAGCAGTACTTC.